These 30 T cell receptor beta chains originate from one sample sequenced in a study of vaccination and CD4 T cells after COVID-19. The treatment is: approximately 9-day PBMC culture with coronavirus spike peptide pools or control peptides (ViraFEST assay). With the Oncomine TCR Beta short-read assay, DNA from cultured CD4+ T cells was sequenced. From the PCR reads, TCRdb called clonotypes with MiXCR, one entry per CDR3 protein. Counted here are more than 15,000 distinct CDR3 sequences, around 40% occurring once; the ten biggest clones make up about 5.7%. For these TCRs, the target antigens are not known. The material sequenced was CD4+ T cells from blood, cultured in vitro, taken before SARS-CoV-2 vaccination. The source is a human donor who had recovered from COVID-19.

The rearrangement joins TRBV11-2 to TRBJ1-6; tentatively, D is TRBD1 (5 bases). V lost 5 bases to trimming and J lost 7 bases, with 12 bases between them. The CDR3 spans 14 residues. Germline values: CDR1 SGHAT, CDR2 FQNNGV. In DNA, the CDR3 is TGTGCCAGCAGCCGAGGGGCCGGGAATTCACCCCTCCACTTT. This gives the protein CASSRGAGNSPLHF.

V and J are TRBV7-2 and TRBJ1-1; a possible D gene is TRBD1 (6 bases). Germline V gives CDR1 SGHTA, CDR2 FQGNSA. V shed 5 bases and J shed 3 bases, with 16 bases lying between them. The CDR3 totals 15 residues. CDR3 bases: TGTGCCAGCAGCACGCGCAGGGGATTGGACACTGAAGCTTTCTTT. Translating it yields CASSTRRGLDTEAFF.

V and J are TRBV20-1 and TRBJ2-2, with D perhaps TRBD1 (6 bases). The CDR3 covers 14 residues. With 4 bases removed from V and 2 bases from J, the gap between germline ends came to 11 bases. CDR1 is DFQATT, CDR2 SNEGSKA, per germline (reference sequence). CDR3 in amino acids: CSAKRGSNTGELFF. DNA for the CDR3: TGCAGTGCTAAGAGGGGGAGTAACACCGGGGAGCTGTTTTTT.

The chain couples TRBV4-2 to TRBJ2-7; 12 bases match TRBD2. Per the germline V gene, CDR1 is LGHNA and CDR2 is YNFKEQ. V shed 5 bases, J shed 1 base, and the junction held 12 bases outside the gene matches. CDR3 size: 18 residues. The CDR3 here is CASSTRTSGMEKSYEQYF. As DNA, the CDR3 is TGTGCCAGCAGCACCCGGACTAGCGGGATGGAGAAATCCTACGAGCAGTACTTC.

J is TRBJ1-2 and V is TRBV6-2 or TRBV6-3, with D tentatively TRBD1 (6 bases). The CDR3 is 12 amino acids. V lost 6 bases, J lost 2 bases, and 7 bases lay in between. Germline V gene data show CDR1 as MNHEY and CDR2 as SVGEGT. As DNA, the CDR3 is TGTGCCAGCAGGCAGGGGAACTATGGCTACACCTTC. Amino acids: CASRQGNYGYTF.

The chain couples TRBV29-1 to TRBJ1-1; tentatively, D is TRBD1 (5 bases). V lost 6 bases, J lost 4 bases, and 9 bases lay in between. Germline loops: CDR1 SQVTM, CDR2 ANQGSEA. The CDR3 sequence is 11 residues long. As DNA, the CDR3 is TGCAGCGTCCAGGGTACCACTGAAGCTTTCTTT. It encodes CSVQGTTEAFF.

Regarding this clonotype: Its ends do not fully match the called genes, so a read error is possible. J is TRBJ2-7 and V is TRBV5-3, with TRBD1 as a possible D gene (6 bases). TRBV5-3 is an ORF, with its function uncertain. This CDR3 is built from 15 residues. As DNA, the CDR3 is TGTGCCAGCAGCTTGTTTGGGGGCGGCGGCGGCGAGCAGTACTTC. Its protein is CASSLFGGGGGEQYF.

This sequence joins TRBV6-2 or TRBV6-3 and TRBJ2-1; D is perhaps TRBD2 (5 bases). V was shortened by 6 bases and J by 6 bases, with 15 bases between the two germline ends. The germline V gene encodes CDR1 MNHEY and CDR2 SVGEGT. CDR3 size: 14 residues. The CDR3 coding sequence is TGTGCCAGCAGCGCACTGGCTAGCAGCAATGAGCAGTTCTTC. Residues: CASSALASSNEQFF.

The rearrangement joins TRBV6-1 to TRBJ1-1, with TRBD1 identical over 7 bases. Per germline, CDR1 MNHNS and CDR2 SASEGT. After removal of 5 bases from V and 3 bases from J, the junction contained 9 bases not matched to a gene. CDR3 length equals 15 residues. The CDR3 coding sequence is TGTGCCAGCAGTCAAAACAGGGGATCATACACTGAAGCTTTCTTT. It specifies CASSQNRGSYTEAFF.

This clonotype has more than one count but fewer than ten. This chain uses TRBV6-1 with TRBJ1-2, with a weak D call TRBD1 (6 bases). Deletions cut 10 bases from V and 7 bases from J, with 19 bases between. In germline, CDR1 is MNHNS, CDR2 SASEGT. The CDR3 consists of 13 residues. CDR3 sequence reads: CATYTGSISGYTF. In DNA form, the CDR3 reads TGTGCCACCTATACAGGGAGTATCTCTGGCTACACCTTC.

V is TRBV19 and J is TRBJ2-2; weak D call: TRBD2 (5 bases). Trimming stripped 4 bases from V and 7 bases from J, with 13 bases between. This CDR3 comprises 14 residues. Germline assignment: CDR1 LNHDA and CDR2 SQIVND (reference sequence). In DNA, the CDR3 is TGTGCCAGTAGTAGGGGAGTGGGTCACGGGGAGCTGTTTTTT. It translates to CASSRGVGHGELFF. The full variable domain, completed using reference TRBV19 and TRBJ2-2, is DGGITQSPKYLFRKEGQNVTLSCEQNLNHDAMYWYRQDPGQGLRLIYYSQIVNDFQKGDIAEGYSVSREKKESFPLTVTSAQKNPTAFYLCASSRGVGHGELFFGEGSRLTVL.

This chain links TRBV5-4 with TRBJ2-5; 12 positions agree with TRBD2. The CDR3 is 16 amino acids. With 4 bases clipped from V and 1 base from J, the junction kept 5 bases outside the gene matches. The germline V gene has CDR1 SGHNT and CDR2 YYREEE (reference sequence). Here the CDR3 DNA reads TGTGCCAGCAGCGTGGAACTAGCGGGAGGCCAAGAGACCCAGTACTTC. Protein product: CASSVELAGGQETQYF.

This clonotype has only a few counts. The V call is TRBV20-1, the J call TRBJ2-2; no clear D gene. CDR1 DFQATT and CDR2 SNEGSKA come from the germline V gene (reference sequence). V was pared by 3 bases and J by 6 bases, with 11 bases between. The CDR3 length is 13 residues. The CDR3: CSARKQVSGELFF. The CDR3 bases are TGCAGTGCTAGGAAGCAAGTATCCGGGGAGCTGTTTTTT.

The J gene is TRBJ1-1, the V gene TRBV4-3, with unresolved D. The CDR3 loop spans 16 amino acids. Germline CDR1 and CDR2: LGHNA and YSLEER. The V gene lost 1 base and the J gene lost 3 bases, with 15 bases spanning the gap. CDR3 residues: CASSQARANLDTEAFF. CDR3 DNA: TGCGCCAGCAGCCAAGCTAGGGCTAACCTTGACACTGAAGCTTTCTTT.

A few counts support this clonotype. The chain has TRBV5-4 and TRBJ1-1; the match to TRBD1 covers 7 bases. With 0 bases clipped from V and 4 bases from J, the junction kept 15 bases outside the gene matches. Germline V gene lookup returns CDR1 SGHNT and CDR2 YYREEE (reference sequence). The CDR3 extends over 18 amino acids. The CDR3 bases are TGTGCCAGCAGCTTGGTCGGGGCAGGGGGACGAGGGGGCACTGAAGCTTTCTTT. It is translated as CASSLVGAGGRGGTEAFF.

V and J are TRBV7-8 and TRBJ1-6; D unclear. Germline assignment: CDR1 SGHVS and CDR2 FQNEAQ. This CDR3 comprises 14 residues. V lost 5 bases, J lost 4 bases, and 9 bases lay in between. CDR3 sequence: CASSPDGYNSPLHF. The CDR3, as DNA: TGTGCCAGCAGCCCAGACGGGTATAATTCACCCCTCCACTTT.

The chain combines TRBV20-1 with TRBJ2-3; unclear D gene. CDR1 and CDR2 from the germline V gene are DFQATT and SNEGSKA (reference sequence). V lost 5 bases and J lost 2, with 5 bases in between. The CDR3 is 11 residues long. The CDR3 coding sequence is TGCAGTGCTCGACCCACAGATACGCAGTATTTT. Translating gives CSARPTDTQYF.

V gene TRBV11-1 combines with J gene TRBJ1-2; D not resolved. In germline, CDR1 is SGHAT, CDR2 FQDESV (reference sequence). Deletions cut 5 bases from V and 0 bases from J, with 7 bases between. The CDR3 has 13 residues. The CDR3 sequence is CASSLTANYGYTF. The DNA of the CDR3 is TGTGCCAGCAGCCTAACAGCTAACTATGGCTACACCTTC. The whole variable domain, remainder taken from reference TRBV11-1 and TRBJ1-2, is EAEVAQSPRYKITEKSQAVAFWCDPISGHATLYWYRQILGQGPELLVQFQDESVVDDSQLPKDRFSAERLKGVDSTLKIQPAELGDSAMYLCASSLTANYGYTFGSGTRLTVV.

V gene TRBV20-1 combines with J gene TRBJ2-7; 8 bases map to TRBD2. The CDR3 runs 14 residues. V was pared by 0 bases and J by 6 bases, with 7 bases of the junction left unmatched. CDR1 DFQATT and CDR2 SNEGSKA come from the germline V gene (reference sequence). The CDR3 coding sequence is TGCAGTGCTAGAGATCTCGGGGGGGCCAGCGAGCAGTACTTC. It specifies CSARDLGGASEQYF.

V usage is TRBV6-1 and J usage is TRBJ1-5; TRBD1 aligns across 7 bases. Germline V gives CDR1 MNHNS, CDR2 SASEGT. V lost 8 bases and J lost 7; bases outside the gene matches: 14. This CDR3 contains 15 residues. CDR3 DNA sequence: TGTGCCAGCTCTTCTGGGGCAGGGGGGGTCCAGCCCCAGCATTTT. It specifies CASSSGAGGVQPQHF.

This clonotype was found a few times. The rearrangement joins TRBV5-1 to TRBJ2-3; D is ambiguous. The CDR3 is 14 amino acids. Per germline, CDR1 SGHRS and CDR2 YFSETQ. V shed 7 bases and J shed 1 base, with 13 bases lying between them. The CDR3 here is CASYDTGGTDTQYF. CDR3 coding DNA: TGCGCCAGCTATGACACTGGGGGCACAGATACGCAGTATTTT.

This clonotype was counted only a few times. The chain carries TRBV24-1 and TRBJ2-3; 7 nucleotides line up with TRBD2. Germline CDR1 reads KGHDR; CDR2 reads SFDVKD. The CDR3 has 14 residues. V shed 7 bases, J shed 3 bases, and the junction held 6 bases outside the gene matches. CDR3 DNA sequence: TGTGCCACCAGGGGGGGGGTGGCTACAGATACGCAGTATTTT. It yields the protein CATRGGVATDTQYF.

The V and J genes are TRBV28 and TRBJ1-1, with TRBD1 matching over 8 bases. The CDR3 consists of 13 residues. Germline loops: CDR1 MDHEN, CDR2 SYDVKM. V was clipped by 3 bases and J by 4 bases; unmatched bases: 1. CDR3 region: CASSLTGATEAFF. In DNA form, the CDR3 reads TGTGCCAGCAGTTTGACAGGGGCCACTGAAGCTTTCTTT.

Only a few counts were recorded for this clonotype. The V call is TRBV20-1, the J call TRBJ1-5; no clear D gene. CDR3 length: 16 amino acids. Germline lookup yields CDR1 DFQATT and CDR2 SNEGSKA (reference sequence). Trimming pared 0 bases from V and 2 bases from J, leaving 14 bases between. Written as DNA, the CDR3 is TGCAGTGCTAGAGATGAAGGAGCACGACGCAATCAGCCCCAGCATTTT. This gives the protein CSARDEGARRNQPQHF.

In this sample, this clonotype turned up once. Germline and junction disagree at one end, which may indicate a read error. The chain couples TRBV7-9 to TRBJ2-7; 7 nucleotides agree with TRBD1. Per germline, CDR1 SEHNR and CDR2 FQNEAQ (reference sequence). The CDR3 totals 16 residues. The CDR3 bases are TGCGCCAGCAGCTCTCAAGGGGGCCTATACTCCTACGAGCAGTACTTC. Translating it yields CASSSQGGLYSYEQYF. The full variable domain, in which reference TRBV7-9 and TRBJ2-7 provide the parts outside the CDR3, is DTGVSQNPRHKITKRGQNVTFRCDPISEHNRLYWYRQTLGQGPEFLTYFQNEAQLEKSRLLSDRFSAERPKGSFSTLEIQRTEQGDSAMYLCASSSQGGLYSYEQYFGPGTRLTVT.

The V and J genes are TRBV6-1 and TRBJ2-6; D uncertain. V was cut by 7 bases and J by 0 bases, with 13 bases left in between. In germline, CDR1 is MNHNS, CDR2 SASEGT. The CDR3 runs 16 residues. CDR3 in amino acids: CASTLTEISGANVLTF. DNA of the CDR3: TGTGCCAGCACCCTTACCGAAATCTCTGGGGCCAACGTCCTGACTTTC.

This clonotype has a handful of counts. The chain links TRBV19 to TRBJ2-2, with 9 bases that match TRBD1. J gave up 4 bases and V 5 bases, and 8 bases lay outside the gene matches. The V gene's germline CDR1 is LNHDA and CDR2 SQIVND (reference sequence). The CDR3 runs to 16 residues. CDR3 DNA sequence: TGTGCCAGTAGTGTCCCGGGACAGGGCGCCACCGGGGAGCTGTTTTTT. This gives the protein CASSVPGQGATGELFF.

This clonotype was counted once. The J gene is TRBJ1-2, the V gene TRBV27; 7 positions agree with TRBD1. The CDR3 is 17 amino acids. From germline, CDR1 is MNHEY and CDR2 SMNVEV (reference sequence). J gave up 0 bases and V 6 bases, and 13 bases lay outside the gene matches. CDR3 DNA: TGTGCCAGCAGACCTATCGCCCCCCAGGGGGCTAACTATGGCTACACCTTC. It translates to CASRPIAPQGANYGYTF.

This clonotype has a handful of counts. Here the CDR3 reads CASSYQGLAVPQETQYF. The CDR3 DNA reads as TGTGCCAGCAGTTACCAGGGACTAGCGGTCCCCCAAGAGACCCAGTACTTC. The J gene is TRBJ2-5, the V gene TRBV6-2 or TRBV6-3; TRBD2 agrees at 11 bases. The CDR3 spans 17 residues. V was pared by 2 bases and J by 1 base, with 6 bases of the junction left unmatched. Germline V CDR1 and CDR2: MNHEY, SVGEGT.

This clonotype has only a few counts. This chain connects TRBV6-5 to TRBJ1-1, with D possibly TRBD1 on 6 matching bases. The CDR3 consists of 14 residues. Germline V lookup: CDR1 MNHEY, CDR2 SVGAGI. Deletions cut 0 bases from V and 5 bases from J, with 10 bases between. Here the CDR3 reads CASSYSGGGTEAFF. The CDR3 DNA is TGTGCCAGCAGTTACTCAGGGGGGGGTACTGAAGCTTTCTTT.